This T cell receptor beta chain was observed in a study of shared clonotypes between healthy human individuals. Germline-derived CDR1 and CDR2 are MNHEY and SMNVEV (reference sequence). There are 16 residues in the CDR3. Trimming at V came to 3 bases and at J to 6 bases, leaving 8 bases not matched to a gene. Sequencing was performed with immunoSEQ multiplex PCR; in TCRdb, only in-frame clones are kept and a portion is missing. This repertoire shows some 900,000 clones, approximately 76% found once; its top ten account for roughly 1.5%. Material for sequencing was memory CD4+ T cells sorted from blood. The subset denotes: CD45RA-negative fraction. The source of this sequence is a man aged 18 to 30 in good health. The chain is built from TRBV27 and TRBJ2-2; TRBD2 aligns across 9 bases. The chain's CDR3 is CASSFSSGSSSGELFF. The CDR3 DNA is TGTGCCAGCAGTTTTAGTAGCGGGAGTTCATCCGGGGAGCTGTTTTTT.